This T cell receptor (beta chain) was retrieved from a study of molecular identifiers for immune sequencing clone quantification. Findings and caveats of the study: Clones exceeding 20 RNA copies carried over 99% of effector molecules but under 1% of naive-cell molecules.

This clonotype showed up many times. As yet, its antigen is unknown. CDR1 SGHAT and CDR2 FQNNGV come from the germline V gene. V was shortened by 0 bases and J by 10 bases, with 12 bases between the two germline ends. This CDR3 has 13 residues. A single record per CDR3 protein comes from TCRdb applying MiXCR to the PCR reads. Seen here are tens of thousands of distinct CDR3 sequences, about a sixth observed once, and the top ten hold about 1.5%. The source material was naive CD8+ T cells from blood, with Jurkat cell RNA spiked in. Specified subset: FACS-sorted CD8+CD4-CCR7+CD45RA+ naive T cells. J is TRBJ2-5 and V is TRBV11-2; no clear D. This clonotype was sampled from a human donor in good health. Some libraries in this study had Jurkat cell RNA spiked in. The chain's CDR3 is CASSLDPEWDQYF. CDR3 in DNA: TGTGCCAGCAGCTTAGATCCTGAATGGGACCAGTACTTC.